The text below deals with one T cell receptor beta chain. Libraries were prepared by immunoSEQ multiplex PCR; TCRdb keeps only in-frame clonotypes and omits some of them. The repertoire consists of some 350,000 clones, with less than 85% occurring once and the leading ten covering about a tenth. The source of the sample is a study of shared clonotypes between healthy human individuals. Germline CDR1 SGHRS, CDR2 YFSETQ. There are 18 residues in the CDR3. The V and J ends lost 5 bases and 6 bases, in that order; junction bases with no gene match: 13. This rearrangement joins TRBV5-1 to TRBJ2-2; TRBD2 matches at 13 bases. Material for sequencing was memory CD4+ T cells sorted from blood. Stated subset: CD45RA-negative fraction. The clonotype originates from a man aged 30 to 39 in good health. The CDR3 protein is CASREGLAGVRVAGELFF. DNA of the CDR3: TGCGCCAGCAGGGAAGGACTAGCGGGAGTTCGGGTTGCCGGGGAGCTGTTTTTT.